A selection of T cell receptor beta chains follows, all from one sample in a study of cytomegalovirus exposure and HLA in healthy donors. Only in-frame clones appear in the TCRdb table, and some are missing; sequencing was by immunoSEQ multiplex PCR. The sample has 100,000 or so clones; around 75% are singletons. The sequenced sample was PBMCs. These receptors all come from a man in his thirties or forties in good health and CMV-seronegative. The CDR3 runs from the conserved cysteine through the conserved F or W. A D gene is named only where the DNA matches it firmly. Size is stated for part of the rows, as once, few or many counts, or as a class when the clone is expanded.

>TRBV19|once|TRBJ1-5|NA
CASSLHRNNQPQHF
TGTGCCAGTAGTCTTCACAGGAATAATCAGCCCCAGCATTTT
>TRBV18|NA|TRBJ2-7|TRBD2
CASSPAGGSSYEQYF
TGTGCCAGCTCGCCGGCGGGGGGTAGCTCCTACGAGCAGTACTTC
>TRBV4-3|NA|TRBJ2-3|TRBD2
CASSLSGTSESDTQYF
TGCGCCAGCAGCCTCAGCGGGACTAGCGAGTCAGATACGCAGTATTTT
>TRBV28|NA|TRBJ2-2|NA
CASSFIGVANTGELFF
TGTGCCAGCAGTTTTATCGGGGTAGCGAACACCGGGGAGCTGTTTTTT
>TRBV27|NA|TRBJ2-3|TRBD2
CASSPEAAGRADTQYF
TGTGCCAGCAGCCCCGAAGCCGCCGGGAGGGCAGATACGCAGTATTTT
>TRBV7-2|NA|TRBJ1-3|NA
CASSFRGRNTIYF
TGTGCCAGCAGCTTCAGGGGTCGAAACACCATATATTTT
>TRBV7-8|NA|TRBJ2-5|TRBD2
CASSSTSGGTQETQYF
TGTGCCAGCAGCTCGACTAGCGGGGGGACACAAGAGACCCAGTACTTC
>TRBV4-2|NA|TRBJ2-3|NA
CASSPSAGGADTQYF
TGTGCCAGCAGCCCAAGTGCAGGAGGAGCAGATACGCAGTATTTT
>TRBV19|NA|TRBJ1-2|TRBD1
CASSAQGQGTAYGYTF
TGTGCCAGTAGTGCCCAAGGACAGGGGACTGCGTATGGCTACACCTTC
>TRBV19|NA|TRBJ1-2|TRBD1
CASSMGQGVIYGYTF
TGTGCCAGTAGTATGGGACAGGGGGTCATCTATGGCTACACCTTC
>TRBV6-1|NA|TRBJ2-7|TRBD1
CASSRGQGYYEQYF
TGTGCCAGCAGTAGGGGACAGGGATACTACGAGCAGTACTTC
>TRBV5-1|NA|TRBJ2-1|TRBD1
CASTGTGGNEQFF
TGCGCCAGCACGGGGACAGGGGGTAATGAGCAGTTCTTC
>TRBV6-6|NA|TRBJ1-2|NA
CASLDYGYTF
TGTGCCAGCCTTGACTATGGCTACACCTTC
>TRBV6-5|few|TRBJ1-2|TRBD1
CASGAYRGYYGYTF
TGTGCCAGCGGAGCCTACAGGGGGTACTATGGCTACACCTTC
>TRBV6-1|NA|TRBJ1-1|NA
CASSTITGPTEAFF
TGTGCCAGCAGTACCATTACAGGGCCTACTGAAGCTTTCTTT
>TRBV29-1|NA|TRBJ1-2|NA
CSGETGNGYGYTF
TGCAGCGGTGAAACAGGGAACGGCTATGGCTACACCTTC
>TRBV7-2|NA|TRBJ1-5|TRBD1
CASSSGTGGNQPQHF
TGTGCCAGCAGCTCCGGGACAGGGGGCAATCAGCCCCAGCATTTT
>TRBV18|NA|TRBJ1-4|NA
CASSPPQAGFEKLFF
TGTGCCAGCTCACCACCCCAGGCGGGATTTGAAAAACTGTTTTTT
>TRBV28|NA|TRBJ2-6|TRBD2
CASLGGGTPGANVLTF
TGTGCCAGCCTCGGGGGGGGAACCCCTGGGGCCAACGTCCTGACTTTC
>TRBV11-2|NA|TRBJ2-1|TRBD1
CASSYGTGQGSHEQFF
TGTGCCAGCAGCTATGGTACGGGACAGGGGAGTCATGAGCAGTTCTTC
>TRBV4-1|few|TRBJ1-2|NA
CASSQAGRGGYTF
TGCGCCAGCAGCCAAGCAGGGCGAGGTGGCTACACCTTC
>TRBV15|NA|TRBJ2-3|TRBD2
CATSRDLGTSGRGMADTQYF
TGTGCCACCAGCAGAGACTTAGGGACTAGCGGGAGAGGAATGGCAGATACGCAGTATTTT